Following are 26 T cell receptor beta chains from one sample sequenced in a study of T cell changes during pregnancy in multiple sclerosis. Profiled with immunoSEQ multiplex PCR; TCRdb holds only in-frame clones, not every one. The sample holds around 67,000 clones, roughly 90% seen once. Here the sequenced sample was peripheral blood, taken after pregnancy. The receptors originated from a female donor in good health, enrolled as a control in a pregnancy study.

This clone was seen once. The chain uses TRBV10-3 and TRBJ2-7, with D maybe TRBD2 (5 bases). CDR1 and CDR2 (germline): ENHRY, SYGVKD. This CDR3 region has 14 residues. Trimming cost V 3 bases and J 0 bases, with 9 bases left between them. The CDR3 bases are TGTGCCATCAGTGAAGAGGGTCCCTCCTACGAGCAGTACTTC. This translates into CAISEEGPSYEQYF.

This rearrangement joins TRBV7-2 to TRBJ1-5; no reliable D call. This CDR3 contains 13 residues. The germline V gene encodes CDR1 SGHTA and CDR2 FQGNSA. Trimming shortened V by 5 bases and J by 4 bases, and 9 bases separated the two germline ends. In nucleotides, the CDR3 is TGTGCCAGCAGCCTGCGGGGAAATCAGCCCCAGCATTTT. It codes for CASSLRGNQPQHF.

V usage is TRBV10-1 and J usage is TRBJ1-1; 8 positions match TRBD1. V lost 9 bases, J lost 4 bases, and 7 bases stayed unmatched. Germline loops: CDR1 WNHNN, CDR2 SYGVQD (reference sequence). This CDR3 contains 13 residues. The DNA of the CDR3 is TGCGCCAGAGCGACAGGGGAGAGCACTGAAGCTTTCTTT. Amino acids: CARATGESTEAFF.

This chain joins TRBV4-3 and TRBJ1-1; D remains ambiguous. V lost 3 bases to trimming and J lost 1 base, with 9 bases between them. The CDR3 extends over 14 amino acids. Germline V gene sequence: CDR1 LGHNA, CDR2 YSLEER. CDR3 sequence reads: CASSHSPGNTEAFF. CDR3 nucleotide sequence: TGCGCCAGCAGCCATTCCCCGGGGAACACTGAAGCTTTCTTT.

CDR3 coding DNA: TGTGCCAGCACAGGGGGGCTAACTGAAGCTTTCTTT. Translation: CASTGGLTEAFF. The chain carries TRBV25-1 and TRBJ1-1, with TRBD1 matching over 7 bases. Germline trimming cut 7 bases from V and 5 bases from J; bases unmatched to any gene: 4. Germline assignment: CDR1 MGHDK and CDR2 SYGVNS. This CDR3 has 12 amino acids.

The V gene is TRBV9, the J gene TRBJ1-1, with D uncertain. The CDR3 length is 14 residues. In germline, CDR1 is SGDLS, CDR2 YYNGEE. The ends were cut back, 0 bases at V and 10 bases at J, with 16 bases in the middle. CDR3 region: CASSVESSGKAAFF. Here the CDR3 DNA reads TGTGCCAGCAGCGTAGAGTCGTCGGGTAAAGCAGCTTTCTTT.

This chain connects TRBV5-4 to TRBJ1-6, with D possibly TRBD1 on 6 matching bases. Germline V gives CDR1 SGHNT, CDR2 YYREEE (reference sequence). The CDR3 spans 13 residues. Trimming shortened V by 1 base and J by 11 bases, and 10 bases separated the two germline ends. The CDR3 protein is CASSLKGEPPLHF. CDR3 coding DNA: TGTGCCAGCAGCTTGAAGGGGGAGCCACCCCTCCACTTT.

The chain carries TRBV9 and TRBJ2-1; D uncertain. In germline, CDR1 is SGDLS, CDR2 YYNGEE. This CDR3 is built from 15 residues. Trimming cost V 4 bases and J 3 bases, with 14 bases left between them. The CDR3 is CASSPQTTFYNEQFF. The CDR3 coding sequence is TGTGCCAGCAGCCCTCAAACGACTTTCTACAATGAGCAGTTCTTC.

Here the CDR3 DNA reads TGTGCCAGCAGCGTAGGGGACAGGGGTTCGAACACTGAAGCTTTCTTT. Protein sequence: CASSVGDRGSNTEAFF. The chain recombines TRBV9 with TRBJ1-1; TRBD1 matches at 10 bases. The V gene end was trimmed by 0 bases and the J gene end by 1 base; junction bases not matched to a gene: 3. Germline V gene lookup returns CDR1 SGDLS and CDR2 YYNGEE. The CDR3 loop spans 16 amino acids.

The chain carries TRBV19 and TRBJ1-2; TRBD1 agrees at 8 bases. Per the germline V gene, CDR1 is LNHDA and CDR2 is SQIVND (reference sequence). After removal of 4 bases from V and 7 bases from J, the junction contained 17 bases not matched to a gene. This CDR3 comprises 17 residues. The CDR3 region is CASSTDLRGQLLRGYTF. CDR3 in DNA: TGTGCCAGTAGTACTGACCTCAGGGGGCAACTCCTCCGTGGCTACACCTTC.

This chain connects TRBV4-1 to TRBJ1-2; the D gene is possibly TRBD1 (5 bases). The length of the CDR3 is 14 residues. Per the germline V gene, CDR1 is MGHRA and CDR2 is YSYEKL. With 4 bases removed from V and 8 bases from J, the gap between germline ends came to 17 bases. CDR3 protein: CASSPPRTKGGYTF. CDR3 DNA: TGCGCCAGCAGCCCCCCTAGGACAAAGGGAGGCTACACCTTC.

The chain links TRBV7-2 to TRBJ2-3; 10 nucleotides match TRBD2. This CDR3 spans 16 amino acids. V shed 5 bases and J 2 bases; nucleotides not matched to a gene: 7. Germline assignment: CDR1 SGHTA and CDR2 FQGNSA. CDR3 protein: CASSVSSGGLTDTQYF. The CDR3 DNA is TGTGCCAGCAGCGTGTCTAGCGGGGGACTCACAGATACGCAGTATTTT.

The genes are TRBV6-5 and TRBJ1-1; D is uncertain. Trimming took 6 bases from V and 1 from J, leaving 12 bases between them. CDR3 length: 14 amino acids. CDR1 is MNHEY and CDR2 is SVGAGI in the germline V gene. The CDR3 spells CASSPDSRNTEAFF. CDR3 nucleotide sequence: TGTGCCAGCAGCCCCGATAGCAGGAACACTGAAGCTTTCTTT.

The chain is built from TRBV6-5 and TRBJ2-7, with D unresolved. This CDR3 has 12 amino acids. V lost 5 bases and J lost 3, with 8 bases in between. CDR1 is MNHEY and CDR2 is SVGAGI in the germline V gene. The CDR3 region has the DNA TGTGCCAGCAGTCAATCCAGCTACGAGCAGTACTTC. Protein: CASSQSSYEQYF.

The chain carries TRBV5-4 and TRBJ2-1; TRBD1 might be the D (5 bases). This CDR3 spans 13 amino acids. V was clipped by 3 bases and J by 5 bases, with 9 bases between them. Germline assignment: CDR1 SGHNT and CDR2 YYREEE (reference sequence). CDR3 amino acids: CASSSSRDNEQFF. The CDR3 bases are TGTGCCAGCAGCTCCTCCAGGGACAATGAGCAGTTCTTC.

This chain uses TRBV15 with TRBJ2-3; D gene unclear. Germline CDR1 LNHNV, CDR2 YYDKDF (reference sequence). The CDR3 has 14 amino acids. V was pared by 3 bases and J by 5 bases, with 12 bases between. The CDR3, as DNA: TGTGCCACCAGCAGGGCCCGGCCGGGAGATACGCAGTATTTT. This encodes CATSRARPGDTQYF.

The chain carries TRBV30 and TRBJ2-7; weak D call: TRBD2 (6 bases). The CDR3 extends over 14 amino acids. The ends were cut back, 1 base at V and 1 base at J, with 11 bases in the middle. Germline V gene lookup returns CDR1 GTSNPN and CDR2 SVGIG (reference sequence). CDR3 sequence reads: CAWSGGGSSYEQYF. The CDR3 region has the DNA TGTGCCTGGAGTGGTGGGGGGTCATCCTACGAGCAGTACTTC. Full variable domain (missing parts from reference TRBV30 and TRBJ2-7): SQTIHQWPATLVQPVGSPLSLECTVEGTSNPNLYWYRQAAGRGLQLLFYSVGIGQISSEVPQNLSASRPQDRQFILSSKKLLLSDSGFYLCAWSGGGSSYEQYFGPGTRLTVT.

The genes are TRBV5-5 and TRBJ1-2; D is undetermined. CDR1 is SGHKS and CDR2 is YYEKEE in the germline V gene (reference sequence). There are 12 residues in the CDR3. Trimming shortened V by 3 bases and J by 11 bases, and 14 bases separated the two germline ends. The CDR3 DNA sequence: TGTGCCAGCAGCTGGGCTAACGGCGATTACACCTTC. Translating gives CASSWANGDYTF.

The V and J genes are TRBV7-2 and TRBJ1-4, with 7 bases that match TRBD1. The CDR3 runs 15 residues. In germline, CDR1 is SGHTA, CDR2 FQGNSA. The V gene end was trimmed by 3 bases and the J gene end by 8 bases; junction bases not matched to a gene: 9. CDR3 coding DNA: TGTGCCAGCAGCTTGACAGGGTCTGGACAAGAAAAACTGTTTTTT. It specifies CASSLTGSGQEKLFF.

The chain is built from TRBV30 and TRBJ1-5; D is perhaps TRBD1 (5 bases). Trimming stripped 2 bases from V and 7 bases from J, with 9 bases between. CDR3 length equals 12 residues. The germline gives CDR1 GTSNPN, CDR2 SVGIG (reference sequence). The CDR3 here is CAWSIGGQPQHF. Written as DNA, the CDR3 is TGTGCCTGGAGTATTGGGGGGCAGCCCCAGCATTTT.

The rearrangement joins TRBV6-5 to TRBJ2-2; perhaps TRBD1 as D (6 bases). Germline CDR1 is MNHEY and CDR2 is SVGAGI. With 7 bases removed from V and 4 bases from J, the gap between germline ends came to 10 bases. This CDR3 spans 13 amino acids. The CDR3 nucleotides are TGTGCCAGCAAGGACAGTTCCACCGGGGAGCTGTTTTTT. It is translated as CASKDSSTGELFF.

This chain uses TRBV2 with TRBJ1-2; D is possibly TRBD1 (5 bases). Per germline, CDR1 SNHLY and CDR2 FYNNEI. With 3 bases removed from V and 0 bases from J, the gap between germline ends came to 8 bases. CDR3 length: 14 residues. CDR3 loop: CASSDAGANYGYTF. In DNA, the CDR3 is TGTGCCAGCAGTGATGCGGGGGCTAACTATGGCTACACCTTC.

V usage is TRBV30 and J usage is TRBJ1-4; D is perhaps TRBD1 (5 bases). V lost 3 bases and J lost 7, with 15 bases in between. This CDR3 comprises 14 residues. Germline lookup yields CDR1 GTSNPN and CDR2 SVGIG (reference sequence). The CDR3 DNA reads TGTGCCTGGAGCCCTCAGGGAGGCAGTGAAAAACTGTTTTTT. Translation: CAWSPQGGSEKLFF.

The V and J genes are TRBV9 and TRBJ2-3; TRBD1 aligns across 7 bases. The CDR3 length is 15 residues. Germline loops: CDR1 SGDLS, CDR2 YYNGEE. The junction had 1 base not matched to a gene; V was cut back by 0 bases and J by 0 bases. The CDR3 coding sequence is TGTGCCAGCAGCGTAGGACAGGGTAGCACAGATACGCAGTATTTT. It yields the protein CASSVGQGSTDTQYF. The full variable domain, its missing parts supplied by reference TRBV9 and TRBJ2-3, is DSGVTQTPKHLITATGQRVTLRCSPRSGDLSVYWYQQSLDQGLQFLIQYYNGEERAKGNILERFSAQQFPDLHSELNLSSLELGDSALYFCASSVGQGSTDTQYFGPGTRLTVL.

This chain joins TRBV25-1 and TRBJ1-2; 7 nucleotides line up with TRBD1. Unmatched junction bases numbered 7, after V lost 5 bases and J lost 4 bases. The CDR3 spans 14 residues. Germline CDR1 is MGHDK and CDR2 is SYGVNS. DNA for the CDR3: TGTGCCAGCAGTCATTCTACAGGGGTCTATGGCTACACCTTC. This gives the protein CASSHSTGVYGYTF.

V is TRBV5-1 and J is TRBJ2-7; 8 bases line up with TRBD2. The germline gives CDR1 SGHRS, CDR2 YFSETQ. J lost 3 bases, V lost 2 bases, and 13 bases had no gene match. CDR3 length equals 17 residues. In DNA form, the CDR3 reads TGCGCCAGCAGCTTAAGCGGGGGATGGGGTACGAACTACGAGCAGTACTTC. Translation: CASSLSGGWGTNYEQYF.